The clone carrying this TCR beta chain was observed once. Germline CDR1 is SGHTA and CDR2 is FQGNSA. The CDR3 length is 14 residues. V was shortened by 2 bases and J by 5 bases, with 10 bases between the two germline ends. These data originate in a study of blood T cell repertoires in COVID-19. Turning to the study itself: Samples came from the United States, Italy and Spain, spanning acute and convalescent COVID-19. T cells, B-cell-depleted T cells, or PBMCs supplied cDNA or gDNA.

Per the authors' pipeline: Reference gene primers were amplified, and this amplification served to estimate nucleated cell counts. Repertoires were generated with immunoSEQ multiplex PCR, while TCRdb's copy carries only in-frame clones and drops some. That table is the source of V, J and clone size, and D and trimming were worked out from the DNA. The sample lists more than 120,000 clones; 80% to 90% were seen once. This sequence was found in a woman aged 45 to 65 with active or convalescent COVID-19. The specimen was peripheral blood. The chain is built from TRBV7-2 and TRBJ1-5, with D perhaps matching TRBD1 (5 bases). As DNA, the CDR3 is TGTGCCAGCAGCTTACAAGCGGGGGATCAGCCCCAGCATTTT. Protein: CASSLQAGDQPQHF.